This T cell receptor (beta chain) was observed in a study of shared clonotypes between healthy human individuals. General study points: It was only blood that was sampled, and tissue repertoires likely differ.

Deep level was the assay's run setting. Input per replicate PCR of unsorted PBMC was 300 ng DNA, corresponding to tens of thousands of T cell genomes. Measured with immunoSEQ multiplex PCR; TCRdb has only the in-frame clones, and not every one. The sample shows about 510,000 clones, about 79% of them seen only once. Deletions cut 6 bases from V and 3 bases from J, with 18 bases between. The CDR3 contains 16 residues. Per the germline V gene, CDR1 is MDHEN and CDR2 is SYDVKM. Donation came from healthy HIV-negative adults that had no recent acute infections or vaccinations. As to this clone: Its antigen is currently unknown.

This sequence originates from a woman aged 35 to 49 in good health. Some clones in this sample may be carry-over from other donors' samples. The chain links TRBV28 to TRBJ1-5; D may be TRBD1 (5 bases). Sequenced input: PBMCs. DNA of the CDR3: TGTGCCAGCAGCCGACGGTCCGGGACTCACAATCAGCCCCAGCATTTT. This codes for CASSRRSGTHNQPQHF.